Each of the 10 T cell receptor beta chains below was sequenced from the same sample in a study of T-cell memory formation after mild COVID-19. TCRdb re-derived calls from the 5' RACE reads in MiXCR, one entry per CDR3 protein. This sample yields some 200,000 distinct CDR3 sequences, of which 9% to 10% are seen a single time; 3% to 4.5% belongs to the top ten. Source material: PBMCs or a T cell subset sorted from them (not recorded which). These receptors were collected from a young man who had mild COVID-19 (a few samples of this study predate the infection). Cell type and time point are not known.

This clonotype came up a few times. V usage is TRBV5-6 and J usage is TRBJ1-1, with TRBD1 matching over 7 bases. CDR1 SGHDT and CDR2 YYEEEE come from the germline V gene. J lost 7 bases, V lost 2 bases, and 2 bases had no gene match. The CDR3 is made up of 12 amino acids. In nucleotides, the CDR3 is TGTGCCAGCAGCTTCGACAGGGATGAAGCTTTCTTT. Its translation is CASSFDRDEAFF.

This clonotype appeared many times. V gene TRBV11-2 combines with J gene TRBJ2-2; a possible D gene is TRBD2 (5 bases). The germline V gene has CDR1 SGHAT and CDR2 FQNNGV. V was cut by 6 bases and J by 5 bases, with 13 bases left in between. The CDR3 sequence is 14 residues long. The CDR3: CASSSEGLTGELFF. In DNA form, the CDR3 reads TGTGCCAGCAGTTCAGAGGGCCTGACCGGGGAGCTGTTTTTT.

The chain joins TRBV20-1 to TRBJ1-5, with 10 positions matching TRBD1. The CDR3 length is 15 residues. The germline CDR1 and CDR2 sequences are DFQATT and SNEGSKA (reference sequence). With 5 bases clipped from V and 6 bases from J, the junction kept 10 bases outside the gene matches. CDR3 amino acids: CSASPGQGYVQPQHF. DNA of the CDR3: TGCAGTGCTTCACCGGGACAGGGGTACGTTCAGCCCCAGCATTTT.

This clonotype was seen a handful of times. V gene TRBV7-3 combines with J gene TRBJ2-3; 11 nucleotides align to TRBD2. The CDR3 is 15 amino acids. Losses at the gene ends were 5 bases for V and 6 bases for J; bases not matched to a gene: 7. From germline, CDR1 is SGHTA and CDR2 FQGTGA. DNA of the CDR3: TGTGCCAGCAGCCGTAGCGGGGGGGGAGCTGATACGCAGTATTTT. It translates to CASSRSGGGADTQYF.

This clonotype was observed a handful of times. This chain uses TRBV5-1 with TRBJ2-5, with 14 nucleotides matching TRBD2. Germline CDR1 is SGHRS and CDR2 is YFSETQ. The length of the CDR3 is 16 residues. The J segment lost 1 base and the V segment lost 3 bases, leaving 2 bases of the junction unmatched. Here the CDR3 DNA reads TGCGCCAGCAGCTGGGGGACTAGCGGGGGCCAAGAGACCCAGTACTTC. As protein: CASSWGTSGGQETQYF.

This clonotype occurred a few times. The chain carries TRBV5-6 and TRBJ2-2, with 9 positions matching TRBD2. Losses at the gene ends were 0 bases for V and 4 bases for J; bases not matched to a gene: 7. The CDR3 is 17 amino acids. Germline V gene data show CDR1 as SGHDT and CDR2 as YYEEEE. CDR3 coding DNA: TGTGCCAGCAGCTTGGCCAGCGGGGGGCGCATCACCGGGGAGCTGTTTTTT. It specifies CASSLASGGRITGELFF.

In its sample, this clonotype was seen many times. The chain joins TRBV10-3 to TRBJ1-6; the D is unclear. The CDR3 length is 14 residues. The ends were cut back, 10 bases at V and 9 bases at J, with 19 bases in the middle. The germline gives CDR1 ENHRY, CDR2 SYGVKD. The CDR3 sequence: CATSEVRAGSPLHF. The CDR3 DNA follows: TGTGCCACGTCTGAGGTCAGAGCCGGTTCACCCCTCCACTTT.

The CDR3 nucleotides read TGTGCCAGCAGCCTCTGGTCCCCCGGCGGACCAGAGACCCAGTACTTC. Its translation: CASSLWSPGGPETQYF. J is TRBJ2-5 and V is TRBV3-1; the D is unclear. V lost 4 bases to trimming and J lost 4 bases, with 19 bases between them. This CDR3 has 16 residues. Germline lookup yields CDR1 LGHDT and CDR2 YNNKEL (reference sequence).

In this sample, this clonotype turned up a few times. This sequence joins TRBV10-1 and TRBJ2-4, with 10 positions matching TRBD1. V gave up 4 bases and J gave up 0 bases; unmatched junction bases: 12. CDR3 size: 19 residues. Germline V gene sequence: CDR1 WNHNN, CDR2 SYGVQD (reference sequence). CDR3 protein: CASSATGTGVFLAKNIQYF. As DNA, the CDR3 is TGCGCCAGCAGTGCCACCGGGACAGGGGTTTTCCTAGCCAAAAACATTCAGTACTTC.

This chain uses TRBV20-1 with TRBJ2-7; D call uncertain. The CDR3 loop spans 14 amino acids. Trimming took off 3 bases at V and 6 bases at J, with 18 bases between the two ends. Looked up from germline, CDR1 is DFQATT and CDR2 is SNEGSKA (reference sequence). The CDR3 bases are TGCAGTGCTAGGGGCCTCGCAACCCCTCTCGAGCAGTACTTC. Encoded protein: CSARGLATPLEQYF.